The T cell receptor beta chain described here comes from a study of cytomegalovirus exposure and HLA in healthy donors. 60 Vbeta and 13 Jbeta primers were used in PCR. Study processing details: Roughly 10 million shared chains were among approximately 80 million unique TCR beta chains counted in a later analysis. This table comes from immunoSEQ multiplex PCR, and its TCRdb copy is limited to in-frame clones, with some not included. That table gives V, J and clone size, and the DNA gave D and trimming. In the table there are about 140,000 clones, 65% to 85% of which are singletons. V was clipped by 1 base and J by 5 bases; unmatched bases: 4. The germline CDR1 and CDR2 sequences are SGHVS and FNYEAQ. The CDR3 covers 15 residues. Study-level findings and limits: Exclusion applied to some V segments, including TRBV6-2 and TRBV6-3, as they were indistinguishable. It has been reported that TCR beta sequences accurately predicted the HLA-A and HLA-B alleles of most subjects.

As regards this clone: Its cognate antigen is unknown.

The rearrangement links TRBV7-6 to TRBJ2-2, with TRBD1 matching 7 bases. Input material: PBMCs. The clonotype was recovered from a male donor in good health and CMV-seronegative. CDR3: CASSLEGRGTGELFF. The CDR3 nucleotides read TGTGCCAGCAGCTTAGAGGGCAGGGGGACCGGGGAGCTGTTTTTT.